One T cell receptor (beta chain) is described in this entry. These data originate in a study of blood T cell repertoires in COVID-19. Looking at the study overall: Acute and convalescent COVID-19 specimens originated in the United States, Italy and Spain. T cells, B-cell-depleted T cells, or PBMCs supplied cDNA or gDNA.

Ages ranged from about 18 to 100 years, with residence in approximately 23 US areas. V lost 4 bases to trimming and J lost 6 bases; unmatched junction nucleotides: 8. CDR3 length: 15 amino acids. Germline V CDR1 and CDR2: MNHNY, SVGAGI (reference sequence). In the authors' workflow: Reference gene primer amplification yielded estimated nucleated cell counts. Sequencing was performed with immunoSEQ multiplex PCR; in TCRdb, only in-frame clones are kept and a portion is missing. V and J calls and clone size are given by that table; D and trimming were obtained from the DNA. The sample carries about 200,000 clones, 70% to 90% recorded once.

This receptor was identified in a man younger than 40 who had recovered from COVID-19. The rearrangement uses TRBV6-6 and TRBJ1-5, with 8 bases lining up with TRBD1. The material sequenced was PBMCs or T cells enriched from blood (not recorded which). The CDR3 loop reads CASSSTGAIGQPQHF. CDR3 in DNA: TGTGCCAGCAGTTCGACAGGGGCCATAGGTCAGCCCCAGCATTTT.